This TCR beta chain stems from a study of cytomegalovirus exposure and HLA in healthy donors. Broader study findings: Specificity of a few CMV-associated chains for CMV antigens was verified in vitro. One later analysis reportedly identified an Asian-associated ancestry cluster that showed fewer N-insertions than the approximately 700-donor mean. Cytomegalovirus-associated status was assigned to some 160 TCR beta chains.

Comment on this clone: Its antigen is still unknown.

Germline V gives CDR1 LNHDA, CDR2 SQIVND (reference sequence). The CDR3 consists of 15 residues. Trimming shortened V by 4 bases and J by 3 bases, and 15 bases separated the two germline ends. PCR involved 60 Vbeta and 13 Jbeta primers. Per the original methods: Around 80 million unique TCR beta chains, about 10 million of them shared, were counted by a later analysis. Sequenced by immunoSEQ multiplex PCR; TCRdb stores in-frame clones only, minus some. V, J and clone size were drawn from that table, and D and trimming were deduced from the DNA. The sample holds some 91,000 clones, more than 75% seen once.

The TCR comes from an older woman in good health and CMV-seronegative. Material for sequencing was PBMCs. The V and J genes are TRBV19 and TRBJ1-2, with a tentative D call TRBD1 (6 bases). CDR3 nucleotides: TGTGCCAGTAGTACCGACAGGAATGGCGACTATGGCTACACCTTC. Residues: CASSTDRNGDYGYTF.